The clone carrying this T cell receptor beta chain was recorded many times. Antigen specificity is unknown. Using quantitative 5'-RACE with molecular barcodes, the authors made TCR beta libraries. TCRdb analysed the 5' RACE reads with MiXCR anew, one entry per CDR3 protein. The data hold 100,000 or so distinct CDR3 sequences, with about 8.1% observed a single time. The data originate from a study of CD8 T cells in ankylosing spondylitis. Points from the study as a whole: Matched synovial fluid from ankylosing spondylitis patients was reported to be enriched for disease-linked clones. Previous work reported some of these motif variants in the synovial fluid and blood of reactive arthritis. There was a TCR beta motif, made of eight highly homologous variants, that appeared characteristic of ankylosing spondylitis blood. Those disease-linked clones were CD8+; they were also relatively rare in peripheral blood.

V lost 3 bases to trimming and J lost 11 bases, with 11 bases between them. The CDR3 is made up of 12 amino acids. Germline V gives CDR1 LNHNV, CDR2 YYDKDF (reference sequence). Sequences were obtained from blood, either unsorted or a sorted T cell fraction (not recorded which). The rearrangement uses TRBV15 and TRBJ2-1; TRBD2 might be the D (5 bases). This TCR derives from a male donor with ankylosing spondylitis. The DNA of the CDR3 is TGTGCCACCAGCAGTTCCACTAGTCAGCAGTTCTTC. It yields the protein CATSSSTSQQFF.